This TCR beta chain is drawn from a study (dated by TCRdb to 2021 to 2024). PBMCs were isolated from peripheral blood, and TCR beta sequencing was performed on genomic DNA from unsorted PBMCs. TCR beta chain repertoires were profiled by survey-level sequencing on the immunoSEQ platform. The original methods were these. Repertoire diversity was quantified by the inverse Simpson index, and CDR3 amino acid length spectratypes and V-J pairing frequencies were compared. To annotate clonotypes specific to SARS-CoV-2, CMV, influenza A and EBV, TCR beta CDR3 sequences were compared against VDJdb. Imported from immuneACCESS, the table was reduced by TCRdb to in-frame sequences with V and J called. These copies leave out some clones; in studies compared against another copy, an unresolved V gene accounts for under half, and the cause of the remainder is not known. V and J calls and clone size are given by that table; D and trimming were obtained from the DNA. This sample holds 55,000 to 70,000 clones; roughly 95% were observed only once. The ten largest account for approximately 4.4% of the sample.

On this clone itself: The clone's antigen remains unknown. It has no much larger one-base neighbor in the sample; base qualities were not kept.

Study-wide findings and limitations: According to the authors, more investigation is needed, including longitudinal sampling and evaluation of a control group.

The germline V gene (reference sequence) supplies CDR1 LNHDA and CDR2 SQIVND. Trimming removed 0 bases from V and 5 bases from J, leaving 11 bases between the germline ends. Its CDR3 holds 15 amino acids, cysteine through phenylalanine. The DNA shown is the 45-base CDR3, in frame from base 1. This clonotype originated in a middle-aged man with rheumatoid arthritis. The V and J segments used are TRBV19 and TRBJ1-5; TRBD1 is a possible D gene, resting on 5 matching bases. The source material was PBMCs. For the CDR3, the sequence is CASSIDQGPYQPQHF. The DNA is TGTGCCAGTAGTATAGATCAGGGACCTTATCAGCCCCAGCATTTT.